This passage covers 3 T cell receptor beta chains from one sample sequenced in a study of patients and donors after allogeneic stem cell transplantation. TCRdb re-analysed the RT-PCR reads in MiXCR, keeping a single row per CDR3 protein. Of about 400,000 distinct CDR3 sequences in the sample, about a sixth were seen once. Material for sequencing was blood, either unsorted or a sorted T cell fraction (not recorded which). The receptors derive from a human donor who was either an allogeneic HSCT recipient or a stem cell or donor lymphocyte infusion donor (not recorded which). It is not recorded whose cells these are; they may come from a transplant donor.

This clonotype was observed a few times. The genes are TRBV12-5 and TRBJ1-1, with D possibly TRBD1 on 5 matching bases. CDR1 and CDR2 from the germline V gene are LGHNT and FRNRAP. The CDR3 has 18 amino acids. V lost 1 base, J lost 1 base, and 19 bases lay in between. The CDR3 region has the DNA TGTGCTAGTGGTTTGGGCCTCTCTGGGGGAAGGGCGAACACTGAAGCTTTCTTT. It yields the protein CASGLGLSGGRANTEAFF.

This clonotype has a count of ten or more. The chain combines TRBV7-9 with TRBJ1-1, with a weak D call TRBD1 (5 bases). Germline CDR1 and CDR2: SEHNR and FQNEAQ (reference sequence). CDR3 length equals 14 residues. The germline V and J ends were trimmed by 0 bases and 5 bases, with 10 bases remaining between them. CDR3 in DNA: TGTGCCAGCAGCTTAGCCCAGGGAGGGACTGAAGCTTTCTTT. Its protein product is CASSLAQGGTEAFF.

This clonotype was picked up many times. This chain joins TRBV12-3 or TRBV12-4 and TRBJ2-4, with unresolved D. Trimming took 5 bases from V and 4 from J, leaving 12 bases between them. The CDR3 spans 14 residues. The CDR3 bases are TGTGCCAGCAGTCCAGATCGTGATAAAAACATTCAGTACTTC. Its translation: CASSPDRDKNIQYF.